These T cell receptor beta chains were read from a single sample in a study of control samples from healthy donors and cancer patients. Method: immunoSEQ multiplex PCR; TCRdb's copy keeps in-frame clones and lacks some. This table holds over 10,000 clones, roughly three quarters found once. Sample: formalin-fixed, paraffin-embedded tissue. These receptors were collected from a male donor with melanoma. The CDR3 runs from the conserved cysteine through the conserved F or W. D genes are given only for firm matches. Size is stated for part of the rows, as once, few or many counts, or as a class when the clone is expanded.

CDR3 protein | CDR3 DNA | D gene | J gene | V gene | clone size
CASSQGTSGAKQKTQYF | TGTGCCAGCAGCCAGGGGACTAGCGGGGCTAAGCAAAAGACCCAGTACTTC | TRBD2 | TRBJ2-5 | TRBV4-2 | NA
CANSLDLLGWGSGNTIYF | TGTGCCAACAGCTTAGATTTGCTGGGCTGGGGCTCTGGAAACACCATATATTTT | NA | TRBJ1-3 | TRBV7-6 | NA
CSVERLAGAGTQYF | TGCAGCGTTGAAAGGCTAGCGGGGGCCGGGACCCAGTACTTC | TRBD2 | TRBJ2-5 | TRBV29-1 | NA
CASSQGSGGNQPQHF | TGTGCCAGCAGCCAAGGATCTGGGGGCAATCAGCCCCAGCATTTT | NA | TRBJ1-5 | TRBV3-1/TRBV3-2 | NA
CASSPQIVHRKRNQPQHF | TGTGCCAGTAGCCCGCAGATAGTCCACAGGAAACGCAATCAGCCCCAGCATTTT | NA | TRBJ1-5 | TRBV19 | NA
CASTTGGSLNQPQHF | TGTGCCAGCACCACTGGAGGGTCCCTGAATCAACCCCAGCATTTT | NA | TRBJ1-5 | TRBV28 | once
CASSCRGSSAQPQHF | TGTGCCAGCAGCTGCCGGGGGTCGTCGGCTCAGCCCCAGCATTTT | NA | TRBJ1-5 | TRBV7-7 | NA
CASSLGLGGTYEQYF | TGTGCCAGCAGCTTAGGACTCGGGGGGACCTACGAGCAGTACTTC | TRBD2 | TRBJ2-7 | TRBV11-2 | NA
CATRYGRNTEAFF | TGTGCCACCAGGTACGGCAGGAACACTGAAGCTTTCTTT | NA | TRBJ1-1 | TRBV24-1 | NA
CASRDASNQPQHF | TGTGCCAGCCGGGACGCCAGCAATCAGCCCCAGCATTTT | NA | TRBJ1-5 | TRBV12-3/TRBV12-4 | NA
CASSQDPGGGNQPQHF | TGCGCCAGCAGCCAAGACCCCGGGGGCGGCAATCAGCCCCAGCATTTT | NA | TRBJ1-5 | TRBV4-1 | NA
CASSYSWWGRREQYF | TGTGCCAGCAGTTACTCGTGGTGGGGGCGGAGAGAGCAGTACTTC | NA | TRBJ2-7 | TRBV6-6 | once
CASRGQGDSPLHF | TGTGCCAGTAGGGGACAGGGGGATTCACCCCTCCACTTT | TRBD1 | TRBJ1-6 | TRBV19 | NA
CASSQDQGSSYNSPLHF | TGTGCCAGCAGCCAAGATCAAGGGAGTTCCTATAATTCACCCCTCCACTTT | NA | TRBJ1-6 | TRBV4-2 | once
CASILRWNTEAFF | TGTGCCAGCATTCTTCGATGGAACACTGAAGCTTTCTTT | NA | TRBJ1-1 | TRBV12-3/TRBV12-4 | NA
CASSLGVENTIYF | TGTGCCAGCAGCTTAGGGGTCGAAAACACCATATATTTT | NA | TRBJ1-3 | TRBV5-4 | NA
CASSQEVGTGNEKLFF | TGTGCCAGCAGCCAAGAAGTGGGGACAGGGAATGAAAAACTGTTTTTT | TRBD1 | TRBJ1-4 | TRBV4-2 | NA
CASSFSLAGGNNEQFF | TGTGCCAGCAGCTTTAGTCTAGCGGGGGGAAACAATGAGCAGTTCTTC | TRBD2 | TRBJ2-1 | TRBV7-8 | NA
CASSPLTSEPQHF | TGTGCCAGCAGTCCCTTGACATCGGAGCCCCAGCATTTT | NA | TRBJ1-5 | TRBV28 | NA
CASGLVLGRVTGEQFF | TGTGCTAGTGGTTTGGTACTAGGGCGGGTAACAGGGGAGCAGTTCTTC | NA | TRBJ2-1 | TRBV12-5 | NA
CASSLVNPGGNGELFF | TGTGCCAGCAGCTTAGTTAATCCAGGGGGAAACGGGGAGCTGTTTTTT | TRBD1 | TRBJ2-2 | TRBV7-2 | NA
CASSDSLGNTIYF | TGTGCCAGCAGTGACAGTTTGGGAAACACCATATATTTT | NA | TRBJ1-3 | TRBV6-1 | NA
CASSLAPAGGSPLHF | TGTGCCAGCAGCTTAGCGCCGGCAGGGGGGTCACCCCTCCACTTT | TRBD1 | TRBJ1-6 | TRBV7-2 | few
CASSRIRAPTGGYTF | TGTGCCAGCAGCCGTATCAGGGCGCCTACGGGTGGCTACACCTTC | NA | TRBJ1-2 | TRBV14 | NA
CASSPASGGETQYF | TGTGCCAGCTCACCAGCTAGCGGGGGGGAGACCCAGTACTTC | TRBD2 | TRBJ2-5 | TRBV18 | NA